This TCR beta chain comes out of a study of blood T cell repertoires in COVID-19. Germline V gives CDR1 SGHRS, CDR2 YFSETQ. Trimming left V 9 bases short and J 2 bases short, with 16 bases between. The CDR3 has 14 amino acids. The data were produced by immunoSEQ multiplex PCR, yet TCRdb's version contains in-frame clones alone and is incomplete. The sample records roughly 110,000 clones, about 81% being singletons. The clonotype comes from a man between 65 and 85 years old with acute or convalescent COVID-19. The sample consisted of peripheral blood. V gene TRBV5-1 combines with J gene TRBJ2-3, with TRBD2 as a possible D gene (7 bases). The CDR3 DNA sequence: TGCGCCACCGGAAGGGGGGGTCCCACAGATACGCAGTATTTT. Protein sequence: CATGRGGPTDTQYF.